The present T cell receptor (beta chain) was sequenced within a study of response to subunit inactivated influenza vaccine. Broader study findings: The study's authors posited that every seasonal influenza vaccination enlists few new T cells.

TCRdb reprocessed the RT-PCR reads via MiXCR and lists one record per CDR3 protein. The data show roughly 760,000 distinct CDR3 sequences, around 21% seen once. This clonotype appeared many times. Antigen unknown. The sequence came from a man in his fifties or sixties who received an inactivated influenza vaccine. This material consisted of PBMCs from blood, taken roughly 5 days after vaccination.

CDR3 in amino acids: CASSLSRSYNEQFF. In DNA form, the CDR3 reads TGTGCCAGCAGTTTATCCCGAAGTTACAATGAGCAGTTCTTC. The rearrangement uses TRBV28 and TRBJ2-1, with D hard to call. With 1 base removed from V and 4 bases from J, the gap between germline ends came to 8 bases. Germline CDR1 reads MDHEN; CDR2 reads SYDVKM. The CDR3 consists of 14 residues.